The clone carrying this T cell receptor beta chain was seen more than once but under ten times. Germline CDR1 is SNHLY and CDR2 is FYNNEI. The CDR3 has 13 amino acids. The junction had 8 bases not matched to a gene; V was cut back by 6 bases and J by 6 bases. The sample is drawn from a study of blood T cells in healthy people across ages. A second PCR of 7 to 11 cycles used a sample-barcoded 5' primer and a J-beta primer mix. TCRdb re-called the 5' RACE reads through MiXCR, storing one row per CDR3 protein. The data contain fewer than 2,000,000 distinct CDR3 sequences, about 31% of them singletons. J is TRBJ2-7 and V is TRBV2; the match to TRBD1 covers 7 bases. The TCR originated in a woman aged 30 to 39 in good health. Sequencing was carried out using blood. The CDR3: CASRVLRDSEQYF. The CDR3 DNA is TGTGCCAGCAGGGTGCTCCGGGACAGCGAGCAGTACTTC.